Presented here are 26 T cell receptor beta chains from one specimen sequenced in a study of cytotoxic CD8 clonotypes in ibrutinib-treated CLL (dated by TCRdb to the early 2020s). Libraries were prepared through the immunoSEQ multiplex PCR assay. TCRdb stores this immuneACCESS table with in-frame sequences only. Part of the clones is absent; in the studies checked, under half of the shortfall reflects unresolved V genes, and no reason is known for the rest. This sample has more than 75,000 clones in its table, and roughly 80% of those were observed once. The biggest ten clones account for roughly 24% of the sample. The time point label, as the study defines it: approximately 25 months on ibrutinib. The specimen comprised PBMCs, sampled after 24 months of ibrutinib treatment. Every receptor here comes from a human donor with chronic lymphocytic leukemia.

The rearrangement links TRBV11-3 to TRBJ2-2; D ambiguous. This CDR3 contains 15 residues. Per the germline V gene, CDR1 is SGHNT and CDR2 is YENEEA. Trimming cost V 1 base and J 3 bases, with 9 bases left between them. The CDR3 DNA reads as TGTGCCAGCAGCTTAGTGGCGGAGTACACCGGGGAGCTGTTTTTT. Protein product: CASSLVAEYTGELFF.

This clone was detected a few times. The sample carries other DNA sequences with the same CDR3. This chain connects TRBV7-6 to TRBJ2-6; tentative D call: TRBD2 (6 bases). The germline CDR1 and CDR2 sequences are SGHVS and FNYEAQ. The CDR3 is 16 amino acids. V was shortened by 6 bases and J by 2 bases, with 14 bases between the two germline ends. The CDR3 loop reads CASSPRGGAGANVLTF. The CDR3 region has the DNA TGTGCCAGCAGTCCCCGGGGCGGGGCTGGGGCCAACGTCCTGACTTTC.

V usage is TRBV6-6 and J usage is TRBJ2-5, with D perhaps matching TRBD2 (6 bases). The germline gives CDR1 MNHNY, CDR2 SVGAGI (reference sequence). The CDR3 is 14 residues long. Trimming pared 0 bases from V and 4 bases from J, leaving 9 bases between. The CDR3 here is CASSYSGTPETQYF. In DNA form, the CDR3 reads TGTGCCAGCAGTTACTCGGGGACTCCAGAGACCCAGTACTTC.

The rearrangement uses TRBV2 and TRBJ1-2, with TRBD1 matching over 8 bases. Germline V lookup: CDR1 SNHLY, CDR2 FYNNEI. Losses at the gene ends were 7 bases for V and 7 bases for J; bases not matched to a gene: 8. This CDR3 has 13 amino acids. The chain's CDR3 is CASMGRGLGGYTF. The CDR3 DNA reads as TGTGCCAGCATGGGCAGGGGGCTGGGTGGCTACACCTTC. Complete variable domain (other parts from reference TRBV2 and TRBJ1-2): EPEVTQTPSHQVTQMGQEVILRCVPISNHLYFYWYRQILGQKVEFLVSFYNNEISEKSEIFDDQFSVERPDGSNFTLKIRSTKLEDSAMYFCASMGRGLGGYTFGSGTRLTVV.

The chain is built from TRBV19 and TRBJ1-3, with no clear D. Germline CDR1 reads LNHDA; CDR2 reads SQIVND (reference sequence). The V gene lost 3 bases and the J gene lost 0 bases, with 6 bases spanning the gap. The CDR3 has 14 residues. The CDR3 spells CASSISPSGNTIYF. The CDR3 DNA reads as TGTGCCAGTAGTATTTCCCCCTCTGGAAACACCATATATTTT.

The DNA for the CDR3 is TGTGCCAGCAGACACCGGGACGGAGCCTACGAGCAGTACTTC. Protein product: CASRHRDGAYEQYF. The V call is TRBV6-1, the J call TRBJ2-7, with D perhaps matching TRBD1 or TRBD2 (5 bases each). The ends were cut back, 6 bases at V and 2 bases at J, with 14 bases in the middle. CDR3 length: 14 residues. Germline assignment: CDR1 MNHNS and CDR2 SASEGT.

The chain combines TRBV11-2 with TRBJ2-1, with TRBD2 matching 12 bases. The CDR3 loop spans 13 amino acids. Germline CDR1 is SGHAT and CDR2 is FQNNGV. Trimming at V came to 0 bases and at J to 14 bases, leaving 2 bases not matched to a gene. The CDR3 region is CASSLDGLAGKFF. CDR3 nucleotide sequence: TGTGCCAGCAGCTTAGATGGACTAGCGGGAAAGTTCTTC.

J is TRBJ2-2 and V is TRBV7-3; D gene ambiguous. This CDR3 contains 18 residues. V lost 6 bases, J lost 2 bases, and 22 bases lay in between. Germline loops: CDR1 SGHTA, CDR2 FQGTGA. The CDR3 region has the DNA TGTGCCAGCAGTCCCTTCACAGACAAGGGTTCAAACACCGGGGAGCTGTTTTTT. Translation: CASSPFTDKGSNTGELFF.

The CDR3 region is CASSQRQGTEAFF. The CDR3 DNA reads TGTGCCAGCTCACAAAGACAGGGCACTGAAGCTTTCTTT. V usage is TRBV18 and J usage is TRBJ1-1; 7 positions match TRBD1. The CDR3 runs to 13 residues. Germline assignment: CDR1 KGHSH and CDR2 LQKENI. Trimming removed 4 bases from V and 4 bases from J; junction bases left unmatched: 3.

V is TRBV29-1 and J is TRBJ1-5; 7 bases fit TRBD1. The CDR3 loop spans 14 amino acids. Germline trimming cut 6 bases from V and 3 bases from J; bases unmatched to any gene: 8. Germline CDR1 and CDR2: SQVTM and ANQGSEA. CDR3 sequence: CSVLLRGPNQPQHF. The CDR3 DNA is TGCAGCGTACTTCTGAGGGGGCCCAATCAGCCCCAGCATTTT. The whole variable domain, filled in from reference TRBV29-1 and TRBJ1-5, reads SAVISQKPSRDICQRGTSLTIQCQVDSQVTMMFWYRQQPGQSLTLIATANQGSEATYESGFVIDKFPISRPNLTFSTLTVSNMSPEDSSIYLCSVLLRGPNQPQHFGDGTRLSIL.

The chain couples TRBV5-1 to TRBJ2-1, with TRBD1 as a possible D gene (7 bases). Trimming shortened V by 10 bases and J by 7 bases, and 27 bases separated the two germline ends. The CDR3 is made up of 16 amino acids. CDR1 is SGHRS, CDR2 YFSETQ, per germline. DNA of the CDR3: TGCGCCTCACAGCTTGGCGTCTCGGCAGGGGGGAATGAGCAGTTCTTC. Protein product: CASQLGVSAGGNEQFF.

The gene calls are TRBV27 and TRBJ2-2; the match to TRBD2 covers 8 bases. The CDR3 is 15 amino acids. V lost 6 bases to trimming and J lost 5 bases; unmatched junction nucleotides: 8. CDR1 MNHEY and CDR2 SMNVEV come from the germline V gene (reference sequence). In DNA, the CDR3 is TGTGCCAGCAGATTCGGCGGGGGGTCGACCGGGGAGCTGTTTTTT. It yields the protein CASRFGGGSTGELFF.

This clone was detected a few times. The V and J genes are TRBV19 and TRBJ1-2; 8 nucleotides match TRBD1. Trimming took 8 bases from V and 7 from J; bases not matched to a gene: 12. Germline CDR1 LNHDA, CDR2 SQIVND (reference sequence). CDR3 length: 14 amino acids. The CDR3 DNA reads TGTGCCAGTGGTGTATCGGACAGGGCTATTGGCTACACCTTC. Amino acid sequence: CASGVSDRAIGYTF.

The chain uses TRBV7-2 and TRBJ2-6; tentatively, D is TRBD1 (5 bases). The V gene lost 5 bases and the J gene lost 6 bases, with 23 bases spanning the gap. CDR1 SGHTA and CDR2 FQGNSA come from the germline V gene. CDR3 length equals 18 residues. This CDR3 is CASSNLPAGPIMANVLTF. The CDR3 DNA reads as TGTGCCAGCAGCAACCTCCCGGCAGGGCCCATAATGGCCAACGTCCTGACTTTC. Filled out from reference TRBV7-2 and TRBJ2-6, the complete variable domain reads GAGVSQSPSNKVTEKGKDVELRCDPISGHTALYWYRQSLGQGLEFLIYFQGNSAPDKSGLPSDRFSAERTGGSVSTLTIQRTQQEDSAVYLCASSNLPAGPIMANVLTFGAGSRLTVL.

This clone was observed a few times. The chain joins TRBV28 to TRBJ2-7; 7 positions match TRBD1. The CDR3 extends over 15 amino acids. Germline V lookup: CDR1 MDHEN, CDR2 SYDVKM. V lost 6 bases to trimming and J lost 5 bases; unmatched junction nucleotides: 13. The CDR3, as DNA: TGTGCCAGCAGACCTGTCCAGGGGGTCTTCCACGAGCAGTACTTC. Translated, it gives CASRPVQGVFHEQYF.

The V gene is TRBV2, the J gene TRBJ2-1; the match to TRBD1 covers 10 bases. Germline V gives CDR1 SNHLY, CDR2 FYNNEI. The CDR3 is 15 amino acids. V gave up 6 bases and J gave up 7 bases; unmatched junction bases: 9. The CDR3 bases are TGTGCCAGCAGCGACATAGGACAGGGGGTAAATGAGCAGTTCTTC. Its translation is CASSDIGQGVNEQFF.

This clone was seen once. The chain recombines TRBV20-1 with TRBJ1-6, with D uncertain. The ends were cut back, 5 bases at V and 7 bases at J, with 6 bases in the middle. The germline V gene has CDR1 DFQATT and CDR2 SNEGSKA (reference sequence). CDR3 length: 11 amino acids. CDR3 sequence (DNA): TGCAGTGCTGTACAGAATTCACCCCTCCACTTT. Protein sequence: CSAVQNSPLHF.

Only one count was recorded for this clone. The chain employs TRBV29-1 and TRBJ1-4; 8 bases are a match to TRBD1. Looked up from germline, CDR1 is SQVTM and CDR2 is ANQGSEA. The CDR3 consists of 14 residues. With 3 bases clipped from V and 6 bases from J, the junction kept 6 bases outside the gene matches. The CDR3 nucleotides read TGCAGCGTTGACGAAGGGACAGGTTATGAAAAACTGTTTTTT. This translates into CSVDEGTGYEKLFF.

The V and J genes are TRBV5-1 and TRBJ1-3, with 7 bases aligning to TRBD1. The CDR3 is 20 amino acids. The V gene's germline CDR1 is SGHRS and CDR2 YFSETQ. V lost 3 bases and J lost 2; bases outside the gene matches: 20. Here the CDR3 DNA reads TGCGCCAGCAGCTCGTATCCCACCACCAACAGGGGTAGAACTGGAAACACCATATATTTT. As protein: CASSSYPTTNRGRTGNTIYF.

The chain uses TRBV7-3 and TRBJ1-2; D is unclear. Trimming pared 2 bases from V and 7 bases from J, leaving 8 bases between. CDR1 is SGHTA and CDR2 is FQGTGA in the germline V gene. The CDR3 covers 12 residues. CDR3 sequence: CASSLGRSGYTF. Here the CDR3 DNA reads TGTGCCAGCAGCTTAGGCAGGTCTGGCTACACCTTC.

This clone was counted a few times. The chain couples TRBV5-1 to TRBJ2-7, with D perhaps TRBD1 (6 bases). Germline V gene sequence: CDR1 SGHRS, CDR2 YFSETQ. CDR3 length: 15 amino acids. The V end was cut by 4 bases, the J end by 0 bases, with 14 bases between. The CDR3 is CASSPDSYSSYEQYF. CDR3 in DNA: TGCGCCAGCAGCCCGGACAGTTACAGCTCCTACGAGCAGTACTTC.

The V gene is TRBV28, the J gene TRBJ2-7; the match to TRBD2 covers 8 bases. Per the germline V gene, CDR1 is MDHEN and CDR2 is SYDVKM. With V trimmed by 4 bases and J by 6 bases, 8 bases remained unmatched. The CDR3 consists of 14 residues. The CDR3 here is CASSSPGTRTEQYF. The CDR3 region has the DNA TGTGCCAGCAGTTCTCCCGGGACTAGGACCGAGCAGTACTTC. The full variable domain, completed using reference TRBV28 and TRBJ2-7, is DVKVTQSSRYLVKRTGEKVFLECVQDMDHENMFWYRQDPGLGLRLIYFSYDVKMKEKGDIPEGYSVSREKKERFSLILESASTNQTSMYLCASSSPGTRTEQYFGPGTRLTVT.

V and J are TRBV30 and TRBJ1-3, with TRBD1 matching 7 bases. CDR3 size: 14 residues. Germline assignment: CDR1 GTSNPN and CDR2 SVGIG (reference sequence). The J segment lost 4 bases and the V segment lost 2 bases, leaving 5 bases of the junction unmatched. The CDR3 here is CAWSTSGGGNTIYF. The DNA of the CDR3 is TGTGCCTGGAGTACCTCAGGGGGAGGAAACACCATATATTTT.

This chain uses TRBV7-7 with TRBJ2-5; 8 nucleotides line up with TRBD2. Germline CDR1 reads SSHAT; CDR2 reads FNYEAQ (reference sequence). The V segment lost 5 bases and the J segment 4 bases; nucleotides outside the gene matches: 6. The CDR3 has 14 amino acids. The CDR3: CASSASGRGETQYF. The CDR3 DNA sequence: TGTGCCAGCAGCGCAAGCGGGAGAGGAGAGACCCAGTACTTC.

This clone was observed a few times. The rearrangement uses TRBV28 and TRBJ2-2, with unresolved D. The CDR3 runs to 13 residues. Between the trimmed V and J ends, which lost 8 bases and 0 bases, there was a span of 7 bases. Germline CDR1 and CDR2: MDHEN and SYDVKM. The CDR3 sequence is CASPAANTGELFF. The CDR3, as DNA: TGTGCCAGCCCGGCAGCGAACACCGGGGAGCTGTTTTTT.

The V call is TRBV5-1, the J call TRBJ2-5, with 9 bases aligning to TRBD1. The germline V gene has CDR1 SGHRS and CDR2 YFSETQ. The CDR3 is made up of 18 amino acids. J gave up 4 bases and V 0 bases, and 13 bases lay outside the gene matches. This chain's CDR3 is CASSLDFALQGAGETQYF. The CDR3 DNA reads as TGCGCCAGCAGCTTGGATTTCGCCTTACAGGGGGCAGGAGAGACCCAGTACTTC.